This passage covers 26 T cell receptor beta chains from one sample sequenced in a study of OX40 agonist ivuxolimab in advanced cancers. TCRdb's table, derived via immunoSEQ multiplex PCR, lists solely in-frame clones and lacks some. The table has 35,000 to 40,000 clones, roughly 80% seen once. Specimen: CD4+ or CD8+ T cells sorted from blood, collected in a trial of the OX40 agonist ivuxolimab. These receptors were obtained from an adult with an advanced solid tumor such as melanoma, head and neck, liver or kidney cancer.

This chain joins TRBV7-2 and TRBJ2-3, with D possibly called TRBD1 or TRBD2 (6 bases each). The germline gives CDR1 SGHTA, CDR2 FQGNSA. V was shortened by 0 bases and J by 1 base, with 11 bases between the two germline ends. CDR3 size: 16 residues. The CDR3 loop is CASSLAERGGTDTQYF. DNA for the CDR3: TGTGCCAGCAGCTTAGCGGAGAGGGGGGGCACAGATACGCAGTATTTT.

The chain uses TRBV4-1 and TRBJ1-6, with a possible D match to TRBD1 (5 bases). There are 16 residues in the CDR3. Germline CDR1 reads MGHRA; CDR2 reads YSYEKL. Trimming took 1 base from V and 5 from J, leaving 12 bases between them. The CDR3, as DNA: TGCGCCAGCAGCCAAGCATTGACAGTGAATAATTCACCCCTCCACTTT. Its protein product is CASSQALTVNNSPLHF.

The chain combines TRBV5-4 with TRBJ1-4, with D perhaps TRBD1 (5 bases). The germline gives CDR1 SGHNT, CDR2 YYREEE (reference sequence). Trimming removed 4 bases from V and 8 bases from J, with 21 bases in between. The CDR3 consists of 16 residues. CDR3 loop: CASSQLGGPPGEKLFF. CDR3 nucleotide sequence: TGTGCCAGCAGCCAACTCGGGGGTCCCCCGGGAGAAAAACTGTTTTTT.

The CDR3 coding sequence is TGTGCCAGCAAAGACCTTTGGCGGGAGGGCCCAATAACAGAGACCCAGTACTTC. It is translated as CASKDLWREGPITETQYF. This chain connects TRBV27 to TRBJ2-5, with 9 bases fitting TRBD2. Germline CDR1 is MNHEY and CDR2 is SMNVEV (reference sequence). J was trimmed by 4 bases and V by 7 bases; bases with no gene match: 19. CDR3 length: 18 amino acids.

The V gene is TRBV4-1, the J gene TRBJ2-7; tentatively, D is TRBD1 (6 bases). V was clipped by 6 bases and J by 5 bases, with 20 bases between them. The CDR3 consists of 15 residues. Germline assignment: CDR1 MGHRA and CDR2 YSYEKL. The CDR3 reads CASSQNRVSNHEQYF. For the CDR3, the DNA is TGCGCCAGCAGTCAAAACAGGGTGTCTAACCACGAGCAGTACTTC.

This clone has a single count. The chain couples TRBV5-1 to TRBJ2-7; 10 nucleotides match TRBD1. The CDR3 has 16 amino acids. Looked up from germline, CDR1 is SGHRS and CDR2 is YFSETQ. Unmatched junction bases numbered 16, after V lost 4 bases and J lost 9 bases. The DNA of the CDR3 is TGCGCCAGCAGCCAGACCCGGGACAGGGGAACTCTTGCGCAGTACTTC. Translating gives CASSQTRDRGTLAQYF.

CDR3 protein: CASSPRGGDNTEAFF. CDR3 coding DNA: TGTGCCAGCTCTCCGAGGGGCGGTGATAACACTGAAGCTTTCTTT. The chain employs TRBV18 and TRBJ1-1, with a tentative D call TRBD1 (5 bases). V lost 6 bases and J 2 bases, leaving 16 bases between the germline ends. This CDR3 is built from 15 residues. Germline values: CDR1 KGHSH, CDR2 LQKENI.

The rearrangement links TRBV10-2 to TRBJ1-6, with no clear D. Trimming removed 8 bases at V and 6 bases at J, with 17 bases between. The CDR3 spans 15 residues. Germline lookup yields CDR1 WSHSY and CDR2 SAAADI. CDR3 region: CASQDGGWGNSPLHF. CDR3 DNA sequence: TGCGCCAGCCAAGACGGTGGGTGGGGTAATTCACCCCTCCACTTT.

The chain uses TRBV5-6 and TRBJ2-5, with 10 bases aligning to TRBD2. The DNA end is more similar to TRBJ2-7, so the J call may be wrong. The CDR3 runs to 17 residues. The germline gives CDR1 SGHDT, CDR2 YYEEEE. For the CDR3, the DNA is TGTGCCAGCAGCTTTTTAGGACTAGCGGAGTCCTCCTACGAGCAGTACTTC. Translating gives CASSFLGLAESSYEQYF.

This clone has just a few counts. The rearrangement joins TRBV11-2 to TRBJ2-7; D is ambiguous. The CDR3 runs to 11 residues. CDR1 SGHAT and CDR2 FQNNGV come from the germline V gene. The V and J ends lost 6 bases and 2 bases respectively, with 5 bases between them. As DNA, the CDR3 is TGTGCCAGCAGTGCTGCCTACGAGCAGTACTTC. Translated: CASSAAYEQYF.

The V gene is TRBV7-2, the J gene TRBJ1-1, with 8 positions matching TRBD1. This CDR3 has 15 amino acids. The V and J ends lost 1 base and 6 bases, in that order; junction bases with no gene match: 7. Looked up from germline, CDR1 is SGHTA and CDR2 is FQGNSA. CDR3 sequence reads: CASSLEQGVWAEAFF. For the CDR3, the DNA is TGTGCCAGCAGCTTAGAACAGGGGGTTTGGGCTGAAGCTTTCTTT.

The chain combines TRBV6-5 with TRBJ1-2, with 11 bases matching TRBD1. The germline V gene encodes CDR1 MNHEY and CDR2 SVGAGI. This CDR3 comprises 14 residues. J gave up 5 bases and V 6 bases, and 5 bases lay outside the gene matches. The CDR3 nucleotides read TGTGCCAGCAGGGGACAGGGGGGTGGGTATGGCTACACCTTC. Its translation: CASRGQGGGYGYTF.

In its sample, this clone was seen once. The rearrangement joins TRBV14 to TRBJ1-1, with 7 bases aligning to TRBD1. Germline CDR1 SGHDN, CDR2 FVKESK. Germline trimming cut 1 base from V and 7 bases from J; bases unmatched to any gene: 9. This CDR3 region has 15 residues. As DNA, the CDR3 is TGTGCCAGCAGCCAAGTCGTAATGACAGGGAATGAAGCTTTCTTT. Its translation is CASSQVVMTGNEAFF. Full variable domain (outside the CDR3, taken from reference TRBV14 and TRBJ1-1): EAGVTQFPSHSVIEKGQTVTLRCDPISGHDNLYWYRRVMGKEIKFLLHFVKESKQDESGMPNNRFLAERTGGTYSTLKVQPAELEDSGVYFCASSQVVMTGNEAFFGQGTRLTVV.

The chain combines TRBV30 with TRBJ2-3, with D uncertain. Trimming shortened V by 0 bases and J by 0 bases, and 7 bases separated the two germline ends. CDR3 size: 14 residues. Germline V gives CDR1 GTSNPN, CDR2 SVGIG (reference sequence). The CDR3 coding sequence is TGTGCCTGGAGTGTAATGGACAGCACAGATACGCAGTATTTT. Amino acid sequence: CAWSVMDSTDTQYF.

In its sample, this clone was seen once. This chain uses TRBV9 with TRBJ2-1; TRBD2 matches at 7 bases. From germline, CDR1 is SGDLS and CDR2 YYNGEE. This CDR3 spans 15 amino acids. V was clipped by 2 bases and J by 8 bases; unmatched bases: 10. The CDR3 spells CASSVRGSNEDEQFF. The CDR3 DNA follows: TGTGCCAGCAGCGTCCGCGGGAGTAACGAGGATGAGCAGTTCTTC.

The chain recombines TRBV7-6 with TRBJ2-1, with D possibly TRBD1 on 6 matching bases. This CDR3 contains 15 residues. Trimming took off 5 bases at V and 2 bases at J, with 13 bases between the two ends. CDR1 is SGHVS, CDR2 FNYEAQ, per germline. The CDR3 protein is CASSLSRTAYNEQFF. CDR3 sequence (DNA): TGTGCCAGCAGCCTAAGTAGGACAGCCTACAATGAGCAGTTCTTC.

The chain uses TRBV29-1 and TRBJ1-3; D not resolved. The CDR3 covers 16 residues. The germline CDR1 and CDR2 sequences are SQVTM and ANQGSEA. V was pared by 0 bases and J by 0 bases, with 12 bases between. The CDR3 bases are TGCAGCGTTGAAGACCCTCGGACTCGCTCTGGAAACACCATATATTTT. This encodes CSVEDPRTRSGNTIYF.

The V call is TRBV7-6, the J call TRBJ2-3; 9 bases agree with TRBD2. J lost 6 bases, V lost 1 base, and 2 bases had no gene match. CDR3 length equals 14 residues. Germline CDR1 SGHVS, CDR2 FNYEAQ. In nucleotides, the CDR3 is TGTGCCAGCAGCTTAGTAGCGGGAGAGGATACGCAGTATTTT. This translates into CASSLVAGEDTQYF.

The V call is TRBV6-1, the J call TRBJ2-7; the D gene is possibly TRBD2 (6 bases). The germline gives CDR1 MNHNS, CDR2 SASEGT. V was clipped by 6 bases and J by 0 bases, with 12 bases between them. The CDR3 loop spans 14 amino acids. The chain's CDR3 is CASRALGGSYEQYF. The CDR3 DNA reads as TGTGCCAGCAGAGCCCTCGGGGGCTCCTACGAGCAGTACTTC.

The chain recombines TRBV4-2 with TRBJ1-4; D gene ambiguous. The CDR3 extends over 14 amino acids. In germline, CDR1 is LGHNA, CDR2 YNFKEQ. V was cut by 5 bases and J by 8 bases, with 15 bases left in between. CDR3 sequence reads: CASSVISSGEKLFF. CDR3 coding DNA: TGTGCCAGCAGCGTTATATCTTCTGGGGAAAAACTGTTTTTT.

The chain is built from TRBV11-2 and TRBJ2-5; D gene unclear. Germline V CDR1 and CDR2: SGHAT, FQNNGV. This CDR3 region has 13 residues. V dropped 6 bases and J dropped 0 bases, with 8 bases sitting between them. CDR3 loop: CASRHRDQETQYF. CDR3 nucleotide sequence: TGTGCCAGCAGGCACCGGGACCAAGAGACCCAGTACTTC.

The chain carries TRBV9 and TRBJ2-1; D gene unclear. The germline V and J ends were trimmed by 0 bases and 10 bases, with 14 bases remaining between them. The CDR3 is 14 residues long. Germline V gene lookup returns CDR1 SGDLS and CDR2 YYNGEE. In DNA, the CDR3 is TGTGCCAGCAGCGTAGTGTTCGGAGATAACGAGCAGTTCTTC. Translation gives CASSVVFGDNEQFF.

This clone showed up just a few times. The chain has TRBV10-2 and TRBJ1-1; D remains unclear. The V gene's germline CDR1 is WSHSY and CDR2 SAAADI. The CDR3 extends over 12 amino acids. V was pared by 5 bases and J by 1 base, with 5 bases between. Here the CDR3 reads CASSHGNTEAFF. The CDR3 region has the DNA TGCGCCAGCAGTCACGGGAACACTGAAGCTTTCTTT.

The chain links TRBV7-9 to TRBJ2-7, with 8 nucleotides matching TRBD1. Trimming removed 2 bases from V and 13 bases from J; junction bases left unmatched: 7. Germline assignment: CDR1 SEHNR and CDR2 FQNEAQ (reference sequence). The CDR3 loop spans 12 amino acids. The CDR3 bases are TGTGCCAGCAGCTTATTCGAGGGGACAGGATACTTC. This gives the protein CASSLFEGTGYF.

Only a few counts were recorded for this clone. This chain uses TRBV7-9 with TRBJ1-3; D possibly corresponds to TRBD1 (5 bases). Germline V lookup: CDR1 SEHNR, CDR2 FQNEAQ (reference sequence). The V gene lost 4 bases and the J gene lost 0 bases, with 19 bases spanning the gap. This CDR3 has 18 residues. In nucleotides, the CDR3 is TGTGCCAGCAGCTCAAGACCGGGGGAGCAGAGCTCTGGAAACACCATATATTTT. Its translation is CASSSRPGEQSSGNTIYF.

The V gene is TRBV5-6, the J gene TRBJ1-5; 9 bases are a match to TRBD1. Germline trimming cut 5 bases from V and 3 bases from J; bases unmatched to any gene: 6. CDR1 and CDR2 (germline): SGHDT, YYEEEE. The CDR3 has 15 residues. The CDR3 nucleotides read TGTGCCAGCAGTTTCGGGACAGGGAACAATCAGCCCCAGCATTTT. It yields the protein CASSFGTGNNQPQHF. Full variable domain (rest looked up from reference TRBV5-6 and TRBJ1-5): DAGVTQSPTHLIKTRGQQVTLRCSPKSGHDTVSWYQQALGQGPQFIFQYYEEEERQRGNFPDRFSGHQFPNYSSELNVNALLLGDSALYLCASSFGTGNNQPQHFGDGTRLSIL.